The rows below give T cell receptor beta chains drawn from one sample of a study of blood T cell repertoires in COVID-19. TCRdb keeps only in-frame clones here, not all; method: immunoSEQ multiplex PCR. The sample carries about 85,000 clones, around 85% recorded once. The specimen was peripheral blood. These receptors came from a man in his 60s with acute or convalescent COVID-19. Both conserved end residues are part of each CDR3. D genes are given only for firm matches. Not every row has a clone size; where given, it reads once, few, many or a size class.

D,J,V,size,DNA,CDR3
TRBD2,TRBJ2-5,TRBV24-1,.,TGTGCCACCAGTTCGGGGGGAGAGACCCAGTACTTC,CATSSGGETQYF
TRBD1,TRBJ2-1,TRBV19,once,TGTGCCAGTAGTATATCCGGGACAGGGGGCTCCTACAATGAGCAGTTCTTC,CASSISGTGGSYNEQFF
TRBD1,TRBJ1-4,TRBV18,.,TGTGCCAGCTCACCCCCGGGACAGTCAACTAATGAAAAACTGTTTTTT,CASSPPGQSTNEKLFF
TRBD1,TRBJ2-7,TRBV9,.,TGTGCCAGCAGCGGACAGGGACAGGGGACCTACGAGCAGTACTTC,CASSGQGQGTYEQYF
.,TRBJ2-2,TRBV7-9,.,TGCTCCACCGTCAGGGGGAACACCGGGGAGCTGTTTTTT,CSTVRGNTGELFF
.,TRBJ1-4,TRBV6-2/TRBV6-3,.,TGTGCCAGCAGTACGACAGGCGGATCTAATGAAAAACTGTTTTTT,CASSTTGGSNEKLFF
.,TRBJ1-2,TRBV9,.,TGTGCCAGCAGGGCGGGGGGAAATGGCTACACCTTC,CASRAGGNGYTF
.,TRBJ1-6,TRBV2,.,TGTGCCCAGGTTAAGGGGGTGGGTTCACCCCTCCACTTT,CAQVKGVGSPLHF
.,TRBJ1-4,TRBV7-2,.,TGTGCCAGCAGCTTAGGGGCGGGGATGAGTGAAAAACTGTTTTTT,CASSLGAGMSEKLFF
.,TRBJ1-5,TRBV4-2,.,TGTGCCAGCAGCCAAGAGCGAGGCGGCAATCAGCCCCAGCATTTT,CASSQERGGNQPQHF
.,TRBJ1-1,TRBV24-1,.,TGTGCCACCAGTGAGGGAGGAAAGGGGACCTCTGAAGCTTTCTTT,CATSEGGKGTSEAFF
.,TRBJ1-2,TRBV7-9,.,TGTGCCAGCAGCTTAGCCGGGTCCGGCTACACCTTC,CASSLAGSGYTF
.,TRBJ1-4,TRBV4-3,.,TGCGCCAGCAGCCAGGCCCCCTCTCAGGCATCAAATGAAAAACTGTTTTTT,CASSQAPSQASNEKLFF
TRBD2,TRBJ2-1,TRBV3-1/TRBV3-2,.,TGTGCCAGCAGACCGACTAGCGGGGGGGTTGCCAATGAGCAGTTCTTC,CASRPTSGGVANEQFF
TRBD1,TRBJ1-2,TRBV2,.,TGTGCCAGCAGCGGGACAGGGAACGAACTGAATGGCTACACCTTC,CASSGTGNELNGYTF
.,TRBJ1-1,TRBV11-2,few,TGTGCCAGCAGCTTAAATAAGCACACTGAAGCTTTCTTT,CASSLNKHTEAFF
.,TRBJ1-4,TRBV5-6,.,TGTGCCAACAGCTTGGGCCCAGGATCAACTAATGAAAAACTGTTTTTT,CANSLGPGSTNEKLFF
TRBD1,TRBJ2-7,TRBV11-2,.,TGTGCCAGCAGCCCTATACAGGGGACCTCCTACGAGCAGTACTTC,CASSPIQGTSYEQYF
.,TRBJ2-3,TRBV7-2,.,TGTGCCAGCAGCGATACGGGTGGCGGAAGCACAGATACGCAGTATTTT,CASSDTGGGSTDTQYF
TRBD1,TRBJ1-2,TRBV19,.,TGTGCCAGTAGTCCAGGGACAGCCGGATATGGCTACACCTTC,CASSPGTAGYGYTF
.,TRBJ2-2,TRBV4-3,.,TGCGCCAGCAGCCAAGACGACGGGGTCACCGGGGAGCTGTTTTTT,CASSQDDGVTGELFF
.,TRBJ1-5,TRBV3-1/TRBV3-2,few,TGTGCCAGCAGCCAAACTCGGGGGAGCAATCAGCCCCAGCATTTT,CASSQTRGSNQPQHF
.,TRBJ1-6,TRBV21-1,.,TGTGCCAGCAGCTTACCGGGACAGGGGCCCGGATCACCCCTCCACTTT,CASSLPGQGPGSPLHF
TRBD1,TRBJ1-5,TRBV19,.,TGTGCCAGCAAGCCTGGAAGGGGGCTTGGACAGCCCCAGCATTTT,CASKPGRGLGQPQHF
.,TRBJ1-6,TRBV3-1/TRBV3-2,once,TGTGCCAGCAGCCCCCGGGATTCACCCCTCCACTTT,CASSPRDSPLHF